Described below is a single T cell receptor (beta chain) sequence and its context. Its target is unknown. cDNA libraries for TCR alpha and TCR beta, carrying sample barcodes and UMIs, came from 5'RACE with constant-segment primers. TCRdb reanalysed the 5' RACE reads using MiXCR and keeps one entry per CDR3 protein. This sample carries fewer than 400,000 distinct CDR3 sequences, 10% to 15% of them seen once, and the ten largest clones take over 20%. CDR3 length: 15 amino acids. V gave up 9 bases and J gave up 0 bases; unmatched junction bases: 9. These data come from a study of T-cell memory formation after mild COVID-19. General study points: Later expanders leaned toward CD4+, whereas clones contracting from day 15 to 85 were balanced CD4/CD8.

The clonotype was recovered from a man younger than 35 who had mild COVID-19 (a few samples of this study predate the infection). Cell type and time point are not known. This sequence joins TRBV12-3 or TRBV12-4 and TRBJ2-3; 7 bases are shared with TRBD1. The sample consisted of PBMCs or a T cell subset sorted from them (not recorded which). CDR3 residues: CASHRGRTSTDTQYF. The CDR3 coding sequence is TGTGCCAGTCATAGGGGGCGAACCAGCACAGATACGCAGTATTTT.